This paragraph reports one T cell receptor beta chain. The target antigen is unknown. The sample is drawn from a study of OX40 agonist ivuxolimab in advanced cancers. Turning to the study itself: The study treated patients with ivuxolimab, an agonistic anti-OX40 (CD134) antibody. Findings and limits, study-wide: Among T cells, CD8+ cells averaged more expanded clones than CD4+ cells.

Assay: immunoSEQ multiplex PCR; the TCRdb copy retains only in-frame clones and omits some. The data show approximately 90,000 clones, with around 90% seen just once and roughly 9.3% held by the top ten. The CDR3 contains 13 residues. Trimming cost V 3 bases and J 2 bases, with 7 bases left between them. Per germline, CDR1 SGHTA and CDR2 FQGTGA. The source was CD4+ or CD8+ T cells sorted from blood, collected in a trial of the OX40 agonist ivuxolimab. V and J are TRBV7-3 and TRBJ2-5; D unresolved. This TCR derives from an adult with an advanced solid tumor such as melanoma, head and neck, liver or kidney cancer. CDR3: CASSFAEQETQYF. The CDR3, as DNA: TGTGCCAGCAGCTTTGCGGAACAAGAGACCCAGTACTTC.